The 28 T cell receptor beta chains reported below all come from one sample, sequenced in a study of cytomegalovirus exposure and HLA in healthy donors. It was with 60 Vbeta and 13 Jbeta primers that the PCR ran. Measured with immunoSEQ multiplex PCR; TCRdb has only the in-frame clones, and not every one. The profile shows roughly 100,000 clones, about 9.5% of them singletons. Sequenced: PBMCs. The receptors come from a man aged 35 to 55 in good health and CMV-seropositive.

This clone was detected a few times. The chain employs TRBV7-2 and TRBJ1-4; tentatively, D is TRBD1 (5 bases). With 2 bases removed from V and 7 bases from J, the gap between germline ends came to 8 bases. The CDR3 runs 13 residues. Per the germline V gene, CDR1 is SGHTA and CDR2 is FQGNSA. The CDR3 region is CASSLQGFEKLFF. The CDR3 DNA reads as TGTGCCAGCAGCTTACAGGGATTTGAAAAACTGTTTTTT. The whole variable domain, remainder taken from reference TRBV7-2 and TRBJ1-4, is GAGVSQSPSNKVTEKGKDVELRCDPISGHTALYWYRQSLGQGLEFLIYFQGNSAPDKSGLPSDRFSAERTGGSVSTLTIQRTQQEDSAVYLCASSLQGFEKLFFGSGTQLSVL.

This clone showed up just a few times. Here the CDR3 DNA reads TGCGCCAGCAGCTCTCTAGCCAATGAGCAGTTCTTC. Translation: CASSSLANEQFF. This rearrangement joins TRBV5-1 to TRBJ2-1; TRBD2 might be the D (5 bases). CDR1 is SGHRS, CDR2 YFSETQ, per germline. The length of the CDR3 is 12 residues. Deletions cut 3 bases from V and 6 bases from J, with 7 bases between. The complete variable domain, with remaining parts taken from reference TRBV5-1 and TRBJ2-1, reads KAGVTQTPRYLIKTRGQQVTLSCSPISGHRSVSWYQQTPGQGLQFLFEYFSETQRNKGNFPGRFSGRQFSNSRSEMNVSTLELGDSALYLCASSSLANEQFFGPGTRLTVL.

The chain is built from TRBV25-1 and TRBJ2-1, with D possibly matching TRBD2 (6 bases). Germline V gives CDR1 MGHDK, CDR2 SYGVNS. The CDR3 is made up of 15 amino acids. Trimming took off 4 bases at V and 2 bases at J, with 12 bases between the two ends. DNA for the CDR3: TGTGCCAGCAGTGGGGGGGAGATCACCTACAATGAGCAGTTCTTC. This codes for CASSGGEITYNEQFF.

The CDR3 nucleotides read TGTGCCAGCAGCTTAGCGTCAGGTTTCGGCCTAGCGGGAGGACGGGAGACCCAGTACTTC. Its translation: CASSLASGFGLAGGRETQYF. The chain joins TRBV7-6 to TRBJ2-5; 11 bases map to TRBD2. The V gene's germline CDR1 is SGHVS and CDR2 FNYEAQ. V trimming: 0 bases; J trimming: 5 bases; junction bases outside the gene matches: 17. The CDR3 spans 20 residues.

The V and J genes are TRBV7-8 and TRBJ1-2, with TRBD1 as a possible D gene (6 bases). V was shortened by 0 bases and J by 3 bases, with 8 bases between the two germline ends. Germline CDR1 reads SGHVS; CDR2 reads FQNEAQ. The CDR3 runs 14 residues. CDR3 in DNA: TGTGCCAGCAGCTTAGCGGGACACCACTATGGCTACACCTTC. This encodes CASSLAGHHYGYTF.

This clone was observed a few times. This chain links TRBV5-6 with TRBJ2-7; 7 positions agree with TRBD1. The V segment lost 5 bases and the J segment 6 bases; nucleotides outside the gene matches: 5. Germline V gives CDR1 SGHDT, CDR2 YYEEEE. The CDR3 has 12 residues. This CDR3 reads CASRRQGPEQYF. Here the CDR3 DNA reads TGTGCCAGCAGACGACAGGGACCCGAGCAGTACTTC.

The sample holds a few counts of this clone. The chain recombines TRBV2 with TRBJ2-1, with 14 bases fitting TRBD2. Losses at the gene ends were 7 bases for V and 4 bases for J; bases not matched to a gene: 9. The CDR3 has 17 amino acids. Germline V gene lookup returns CDR1 SNHLY and CDR2 FYNNEI. The CDR3 nucleotides read TGTGCCAGCACCCTGACTAGCGGGAGGGCCGATTACAATGAGCAGTTCTTC. Amino acid sequence: CASTLTSGRADYNEQFF. Drawing the rest from reference TRBV2 and TRBJ2-1, the complete variable domain is EPEVTQTPSHQVTQMGQEVILRCVPISNHLYFYWYRQILGQKVEFLVSFYNNEISEKSEIFDDQFSVERPDGSNFTLKIRSTKLEDSAMYFCASTLTSGRADYNEQFFGPGTRLTVL.

Turning to this clone: Mismatch with germline at one junction end may stem from a read error. J is TRBJ1-2 and V is TRBV11-3; 7 bases map to TRBD1. The germline V gene has CDR1 SGHNT and CDR2 YENEEA. The CDR3 has 16 residues. The chain's CDR3 is CASSLDRQGVTYGYTF. The DNA of the CDR3 is TGTGCCAGCAGCCTAGACCGACAGGGAGTTACGTATGGCTACACCTTC.

This clone was counted a few times. The J gene is TRBJ1-2, the V gene TRBV5-1; 9 bases line up with TRBD1. This CDR3 has 15 residues. Looked up from germline, CDR1 is SGHRS and CDR2 is YFSETQ. With V trimmed by 4 bases and J by 6 bases, 10 bases remained unmatched. The CDR3 protein is CASSTGTGSLDGYTF. The DNA for the CDR3 is TGCGCCAGCAGCACCGGGACAGGGAGTCTAGATGGCTACACCTTC.

This clone appeared a few times. The chain uses TRBV12-5 and TRBJ1-1; weak D call: TRBD1 (6 bases). The length of the CDR3 is 12 residues. CDR1 LGHNT and CDR2 FRNRAP come from the germline V gene. V gave up 6 bases and J gave up 8 bases, with 13 bases separating them. As DNA, the CDR3 is TGTGCTAGTGGCGATGGACAGCCAGAAGCTTTCTTT. Its protein is CASGDGQPEAFF.

This clone was counted only a few times. The chain combines TRBV28 with TRBJ2-2, with no clear D. Germline assignment: CDR1 MDHEN and CDR2 SYDVKM. The V gene lost 5 bases and the J gene lost 4 bases, with 11 bases spanning the gap. The CDR3 loop spans 14 amino acids. This CDR3 is CASSPIESTGELFF. The CDR3 coding sequence is TGTGCCAGCAGTCCCATTGAGTCCACCGGGGAGCTGTTTTTT.

V is TRBV6-5 and J is TRBJ1-4; a possible D gene is TRBD1 (6 bases). The length of the CDR3 is 15 residues. V was clipped by 6 bases and J by 3 bases, with 14 bases between them. CDR1 and CDR2 (germline): MNHEY, SVGAGI. The CDR3 reads CASSPRQAPNEKLFF. The CDR3 nucleotides are TGTGCCAGCAGCCCTAGACAGGCCCCTAATGAAAAACTGTTTTTT.

The CDR3 DNA reads as TGTGCCAGCAGTGGGCAAGCGGGAGGGTCCTACAATGAGCAGTTCTTC. This encodes CASSGQAGGSYNEQFF. V gene TRBV6-1 combines with J gene TRBJ2-1, with TRBD2 matching 10 bases. J was trimmed by 1 base and V by 4 bases; bases with no gene match: 4. This CDR3 is built from 16 residues. Germline V gene data show CDR1 as MNHNS and CDR2 as SASEGT.

There are a few counts of this clone. This sequence joins TRBV7-8 and TRBJ2-2; 8 bases are a match to TRBD2. Germline V gene lookup returns CDR1 SGHVS and CDR2 FQNEAQ. The CDR3 length is 16 residues. The J segment lost 4 bases and the V segment lost 5 bases, leaving 9 bases of the junction unmatched. CDR3 region: CASSIEREFPTGELFF. DNA of the CDR3: TGTGCCAGCAGCATTGAGCGGGAGTTCCCCACCGGGGAGCTGTTTTTT.

The chain is built from TRBV2 and TRBJ1-5; D may be TRBD1 (6 bases). The length of the CDR3 is 15 residues. The germline V gene encodes CDR1 SNHLY and CDR2 FYNNEI. Trimming left V 2 bases short and J 2 bases short, with 10 bases between. This CDR3 reads CASSERGGGNQPQHF. CDR3 bases: TGTGCCAGCAGTGAAAGGGGGGGAGGCAATCAGCCCCAGCATTTT.

The V gene is TRBV5-1, the J gene TRBJ2-3; tentative D call: TRBD1 (5 bases). The length of the CDR3 is 14 residues. V gave up 3 bases and J gave up 5 bases, with 13 bases separating them. Per germline, CDR1 SGHRS and CDR2 YFSETQ. The CDR3 nucleotides are TGCGCCAGCAGCTCAGGGTTGACACAAGATACGCAGTATTTT. This encodes CASSSGLTQDTQYF.

The J gene is TRBJ2-7, the V gene TRBV5-4, with TRBD2 matching 12 bases. The CDR3 loop spans 14 amino acids. Germline V CDR1 and CDR2: SGHNT, YYREEE (reference sequence). V was clipped by 4 bases and J by 2 bases; unmatched bases: 1. This chain's CDR3 is CASSLAGGAYEQYF. CDR3 sequence (DNA): TGTGCCAGCAGCCTAGCGGGAGGGGCCTACGAGCAGTACTTC.

This chain uses TRBV5-1 with TRBJ1-1, with no clear D. Germline CDR1 and CDR2: SGHRS and YFSETQ. Trimming cost V 1 base and J 3 bases, with 10 bases left between them. The CDR3 covers 14 residues. CDR3 sequence (DNA): TGCGCCAGCAGCTTGCAGACAATGGACACTGAAGCTTTCTTT. Translation gives CASSLQTMDTEAFF.

This clone came up a few times. The chain has TRBV5-1 and TRBJ1-5; D perhaps matches TRBD1 (6 bases). The V gene lost 3 bases and the J gene lost 3 bases, with 13 bases spanning the gap. Germline V gene data show CDR1 as SGHRS and CDR2 as YFSETQ. The CDR3 runs 15 residues. The CDR3 nucleotides are TGCGCCAGCAGCTCGGGGGGGGGCGTCAATCAGCCCCAGCATTTT. Protein: CASSSGGGVNQPQHF.

This rearrangement joins TRBV27 to TRBJ1-2; 9 positions agree with TRBD1. Per germline, CDR1 MNHEY and CDR2 SMNVEV (reference sequence). V was pared by 2 bases and J by 6 bases, with 7 bases of the junction left unmatched. This CDR3 contains 15 residues. CDR3 in amino acids: CASSLEGQGFDGYTF. In DNA, the CDR3 is TGTGCCAGCAGTTTAGAGGGACAGGGATTTGATGGCTACACCTTC.

This clone turned up a few times. The chain is built from TRBV30 and TRBJ2-1; 12 bases fit TRBD2. The CDR3 has 16 amino acids. V shed 2 bases and J 3 bases; nucleotides not matched to a gene: 5. The germline V gene has CDR1 GTSNPN and CDR2 SVGIG (reference sequence). The CDR3 is CAWSSSGRALYNEQFF. Here the CDR3 DNA reads TGTGCCTGGAGTTCTAGCGGGAGGGCCCTCTACAATGAGCAGTTCTTC.

The rearrangement joins TRBV9 to TRBJ2-7; 9 nucleotides match TRBD1. Germline lookup yields CDR1 SGDLS and CDR2 YYNGEE. Trimming at V came to 3 bases and at J to 4 bases, leaving 5 bases not matched to a gene. This CDR3 has 14 residues. For the CDR3, the DNA is TGTGCCAGCAGCGGTCCGGGACAGGGTTACGAGCAGTACTTC. Translating it yields CASSGPGQGYEQYF.

This clone was detected a few times. The CDR3 is CASSPRGDTEAFF. The CDR3 coding sequence is TGTGCCAGCAGTCCCAGGGGGGACACTGAAGCTTTCTTT. V is TRBV27 and J is TRBJ1-1; 7 bases match TRBD1. The CDR3 runs 13 residues. J lost 3 bases, V lost 5 bases, and 3 bases had no gene match. Germline assignment: CDR1 MNHEY and CDR2 SMNVEV (reference sequence).

This clone was recorded a few times. The J gene is TRBJ2-5, the V gene TRBV4-1; D gene ambiguous. The CDR3 extends over 15 amino acids. Germline assignment: CDR1 MGHRA and CDR2 YSYEKL. Trimming stripped 4 bases from V and 0 bases from J, with 12 bases between. The CDR3 nucleotides read TGCGCCAGCAGCCCGCTCCTCCAGGACCAAGAGACCCAGTACTTC. Translated: CASSPLLQDQETQYF.

The chain recombines TRBV28 with TRBJ2-7; 8 bases match TRBD1. The length of the CDR3 is 14 residues. Trimming at V came to 6 bases and at J to 2 bases, leaving 6 bases not matched to a gene. Germline CDR1 MDHEN, CDR2 SYDVKM. The CDR3 region has the DNA TGTGCCAGCAGCTCAGACAGGGGTACCTACGAGCAGTACTTC. It codes for CASSSDRGTYEQYF.

This clone appeared a few times. A junction boundary mismatches the germline segment, possibly from a read error. V is TRBV2 and J is TRBJ2-7; D is ambiguous. The CDR3 length is 13 residues. Germline lookup yields CDR1 SNHLY and CDR2 FYNNEI. CDR3 sequence: CASSEASLTFLIF. The DNA for the CDR3 is TGTGCCAGCAGTGAAGCAAGTCTGACATTTCTTATCTTC.

J is TRBJ2-2 and V is TRBV12-5; tentatively, D is TRBD1 (5 bases). The germline V gene has CDR1 LGHNT and CDR2 FRNRAP. The CDR3 extends over 12 amino acids. V lost 7 bases and J lost 5, with 8 bases in between. The CDR3 sequence is CASEGETGELFF. The CDR3 nucleotides read TGTGCTAGTGAAGGGGAAACCGGGGAGCTGTTTTTT.

This clone has just a few counts. In DNA form, the CDR3 reads TGTGCCAGCAGTTACAGGGAGAAAGGTGAAAAACTGTTTTTT. Its translation is CASSYREKGEKLFF. The chain employs TRBV28 and TRBJ1-4; D possibly corresponds to TRBD1 (6 bases). The ends were cut back, 4 bases at V and 7 bases at J, with 13 bases in the middle. The germline V gene has CDR1 MDHEN and CDR2 SYDVKM. This CDR3 is built from 14 residues.